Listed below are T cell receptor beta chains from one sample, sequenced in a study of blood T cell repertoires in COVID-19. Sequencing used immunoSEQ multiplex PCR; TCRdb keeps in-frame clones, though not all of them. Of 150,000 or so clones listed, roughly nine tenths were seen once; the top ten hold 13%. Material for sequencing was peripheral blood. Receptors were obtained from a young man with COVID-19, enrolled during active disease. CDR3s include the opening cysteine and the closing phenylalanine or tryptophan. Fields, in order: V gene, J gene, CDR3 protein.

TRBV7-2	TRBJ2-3	CASSGTHLTDTQYF
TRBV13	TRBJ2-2	CASSSTKVVRGRHTGELFF
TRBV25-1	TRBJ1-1	CASSGAIGQGNTEAFF
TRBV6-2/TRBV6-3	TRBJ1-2	CASSPGQPRGYTF
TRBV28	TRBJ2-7	CASSLPPDRGGLAGDYEQYF
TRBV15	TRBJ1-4	CATSGAREGIEKLFF
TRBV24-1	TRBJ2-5	CATSDTSGKEETQYF
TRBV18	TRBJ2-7	CASSPRQYSYEQYF
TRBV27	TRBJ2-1	CASAPSGRWYNEQFF
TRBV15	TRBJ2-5	CATSAPRDTQETQYF
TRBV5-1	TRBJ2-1	CASSPRTGGYNEQFF
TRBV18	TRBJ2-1	CASSPRLGLEREVYNEQFF
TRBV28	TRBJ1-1	CASRKSTRDRVLNTEAFF
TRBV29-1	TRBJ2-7	CSVEWGDPGEQYF
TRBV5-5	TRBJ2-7	CASSPRQGTTYEQYF
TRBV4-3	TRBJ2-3	CASSQEGQETDTQYF
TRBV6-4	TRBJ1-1	CASSDPRGKNTEAFF
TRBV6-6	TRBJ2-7	CASSPAGAYEQYF
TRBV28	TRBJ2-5	CASRRLAGSGTQYF
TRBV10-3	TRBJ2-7	CAISEARTKTYEQYF
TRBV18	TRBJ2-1	CASSPLPITGTSGHNEQFF
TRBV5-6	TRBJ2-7	CASSPQGAYEQYF
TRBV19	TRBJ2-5	CASSLTDYQETQYF
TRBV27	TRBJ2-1	CASSFLGGRYNEQFF
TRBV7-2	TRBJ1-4	CASSPDRRNEKLLF
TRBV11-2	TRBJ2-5	CASSLDRAQETQYF
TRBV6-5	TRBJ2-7	CASSYAWGGNYEQYF
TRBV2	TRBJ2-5	CASSEPRVKTQYF
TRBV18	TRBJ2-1	CASSPSGTEQFF